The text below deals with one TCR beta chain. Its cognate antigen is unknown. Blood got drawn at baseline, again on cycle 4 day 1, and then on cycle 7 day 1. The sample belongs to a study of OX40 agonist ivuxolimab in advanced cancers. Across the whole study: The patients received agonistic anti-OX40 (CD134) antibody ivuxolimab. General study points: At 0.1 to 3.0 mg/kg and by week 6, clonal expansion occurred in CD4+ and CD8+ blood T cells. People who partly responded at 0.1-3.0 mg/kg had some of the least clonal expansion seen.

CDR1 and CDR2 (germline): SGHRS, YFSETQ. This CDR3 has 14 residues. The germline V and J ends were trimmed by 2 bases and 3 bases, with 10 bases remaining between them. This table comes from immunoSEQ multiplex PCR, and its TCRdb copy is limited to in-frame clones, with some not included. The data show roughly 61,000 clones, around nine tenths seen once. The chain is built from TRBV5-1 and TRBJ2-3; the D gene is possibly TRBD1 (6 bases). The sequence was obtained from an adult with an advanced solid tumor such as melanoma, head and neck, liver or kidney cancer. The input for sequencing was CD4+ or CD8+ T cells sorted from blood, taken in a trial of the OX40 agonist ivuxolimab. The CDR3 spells CASSFTGSTDTQYF. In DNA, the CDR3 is TGCGCCAGCAGCTTTACAGGGAGTACAGATACGCAGTATTTT.